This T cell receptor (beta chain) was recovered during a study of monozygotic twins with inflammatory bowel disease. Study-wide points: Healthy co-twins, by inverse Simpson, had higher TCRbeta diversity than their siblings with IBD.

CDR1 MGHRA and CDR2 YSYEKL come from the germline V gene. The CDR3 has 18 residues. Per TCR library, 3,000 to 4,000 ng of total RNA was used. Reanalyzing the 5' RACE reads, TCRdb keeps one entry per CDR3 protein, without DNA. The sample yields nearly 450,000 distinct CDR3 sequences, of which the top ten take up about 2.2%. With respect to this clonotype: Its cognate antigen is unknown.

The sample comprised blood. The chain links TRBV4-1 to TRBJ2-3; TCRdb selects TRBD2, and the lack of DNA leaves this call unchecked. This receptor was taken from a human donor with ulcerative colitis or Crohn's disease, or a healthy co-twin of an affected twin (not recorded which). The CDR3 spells CASSQEFGLAGGTDTQYF.